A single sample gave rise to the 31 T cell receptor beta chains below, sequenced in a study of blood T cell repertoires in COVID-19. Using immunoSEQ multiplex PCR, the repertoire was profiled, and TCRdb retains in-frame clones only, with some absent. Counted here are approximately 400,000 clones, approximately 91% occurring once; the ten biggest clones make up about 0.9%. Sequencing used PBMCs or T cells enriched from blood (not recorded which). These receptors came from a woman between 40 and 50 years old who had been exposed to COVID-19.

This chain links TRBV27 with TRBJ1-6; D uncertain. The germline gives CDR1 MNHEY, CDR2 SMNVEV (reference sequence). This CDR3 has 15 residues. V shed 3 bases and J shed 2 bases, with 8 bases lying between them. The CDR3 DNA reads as TGTGCCAGCAGTTTTAATCGAGCCTATAATTCACCCCTCCACTTT. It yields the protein CASSFNRAYNSPLHF.

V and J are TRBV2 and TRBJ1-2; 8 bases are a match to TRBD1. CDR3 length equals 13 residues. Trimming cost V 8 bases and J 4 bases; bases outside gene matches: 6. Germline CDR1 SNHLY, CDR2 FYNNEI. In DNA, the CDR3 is TGTGCCAGCCAGGGGGCAAGGCTCTATGGCTACACCTTC. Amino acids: CASQGARLYGYTF. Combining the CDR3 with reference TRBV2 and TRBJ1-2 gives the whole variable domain EPEVTQTPSHQVTQMGQEVILRCVPISNHLYFYWYRQILGQKVEFLVSFYNNEISEKSEIFDDQFSVERPDGSNFTLKIRSTKLEDSAMYFCASQGARLYGYTFGSGTRLTVV.

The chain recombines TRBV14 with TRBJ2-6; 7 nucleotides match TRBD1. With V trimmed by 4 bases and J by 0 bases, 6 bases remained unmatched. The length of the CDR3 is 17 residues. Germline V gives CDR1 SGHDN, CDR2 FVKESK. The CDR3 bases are TGTGCCAGCAGCCCGGGACAGCTGCTCTCTGGGGCCAACGTCCTGACTTTC. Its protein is CASSPGQLLSGANVLTF.

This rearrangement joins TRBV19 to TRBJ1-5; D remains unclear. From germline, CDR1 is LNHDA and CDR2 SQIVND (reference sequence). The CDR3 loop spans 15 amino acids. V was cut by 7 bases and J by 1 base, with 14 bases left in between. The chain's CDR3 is CASTAQPRSNQPQHF. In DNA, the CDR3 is TGTGCCAGTACCGCACAGCCAAGGAGCAATCAGCCCCAGCATTTT.

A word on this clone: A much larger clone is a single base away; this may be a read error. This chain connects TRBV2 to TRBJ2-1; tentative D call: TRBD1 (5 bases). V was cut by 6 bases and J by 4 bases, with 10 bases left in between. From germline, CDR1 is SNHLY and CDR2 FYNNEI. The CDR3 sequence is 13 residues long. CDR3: CASSLRQYNEQFF. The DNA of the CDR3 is TGTGCCAGCAGCCTACGACAGTACAATGAGCAGTTCTTC.

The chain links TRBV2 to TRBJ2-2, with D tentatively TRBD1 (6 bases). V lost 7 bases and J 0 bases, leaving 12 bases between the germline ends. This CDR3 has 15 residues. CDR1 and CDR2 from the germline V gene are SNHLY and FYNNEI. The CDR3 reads CASTVRGANTGELFF. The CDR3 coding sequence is TGTGCCAGCACGGTCAGGGGCGCGAACACCGGGGAGCTGTTTTTT.

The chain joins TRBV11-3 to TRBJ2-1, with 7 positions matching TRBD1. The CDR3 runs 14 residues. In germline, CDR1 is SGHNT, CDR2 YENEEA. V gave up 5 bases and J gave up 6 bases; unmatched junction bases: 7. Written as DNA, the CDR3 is TGTGCCAGCAGCCTCCCGGGACAGCCCAATGAGCAGTTCTTC. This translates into CASSLPGQPNEQFF.

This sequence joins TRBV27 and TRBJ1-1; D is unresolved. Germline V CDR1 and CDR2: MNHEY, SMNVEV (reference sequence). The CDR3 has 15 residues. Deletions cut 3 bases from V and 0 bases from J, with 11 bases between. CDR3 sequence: CASSFAPFMNTEAFF. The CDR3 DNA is TGTGCCAGCAGTTTTGCGCCGTTCATGAACACTGAAGCTTTCTTT.

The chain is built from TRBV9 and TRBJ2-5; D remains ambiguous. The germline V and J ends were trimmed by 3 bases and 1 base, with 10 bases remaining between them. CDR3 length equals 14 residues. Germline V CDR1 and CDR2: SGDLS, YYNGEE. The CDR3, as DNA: TGTGCCAGCAGCGGTGAGATACTCCAAGAGACCCAGTACTTC. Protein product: CASSGEILQETQYF.

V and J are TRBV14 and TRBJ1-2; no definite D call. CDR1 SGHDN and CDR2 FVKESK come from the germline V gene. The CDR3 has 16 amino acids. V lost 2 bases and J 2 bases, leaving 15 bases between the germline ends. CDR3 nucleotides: TGTGCCAGCAGCCAATCTTCGAACACCAAAAACTATGGCTACACCTTC. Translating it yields CASSQSSNTKNYGYTF.

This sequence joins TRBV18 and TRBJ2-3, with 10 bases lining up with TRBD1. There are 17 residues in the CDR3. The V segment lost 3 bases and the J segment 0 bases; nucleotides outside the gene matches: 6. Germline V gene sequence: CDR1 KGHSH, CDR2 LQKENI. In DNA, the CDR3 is TGTGCCAGCTCACCGTGGACAGGGGGTATTAGCACAGATACGCAGTATTTT. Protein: CASSPWTGGISTDTQYF.

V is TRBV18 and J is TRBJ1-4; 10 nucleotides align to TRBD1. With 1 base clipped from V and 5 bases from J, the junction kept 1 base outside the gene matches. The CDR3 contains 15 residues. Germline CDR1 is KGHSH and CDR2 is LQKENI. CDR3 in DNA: TGTGCCAGCTCACCACGGGACAGGGGAAATGAAAAACTGTTTTTT. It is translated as CASSPRDRGNEKLFF. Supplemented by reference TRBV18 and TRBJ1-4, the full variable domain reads NAGVMQNPRHLVRRRGQEARLRCSPMKGHSHVYWYRQLPEEGLKFMVYLQKENIIDESGMPKERFSAEFPKEGPSILRIQQVVRGDSAAYFCASSPRDRGNEKLFFGSGTQLSVL.

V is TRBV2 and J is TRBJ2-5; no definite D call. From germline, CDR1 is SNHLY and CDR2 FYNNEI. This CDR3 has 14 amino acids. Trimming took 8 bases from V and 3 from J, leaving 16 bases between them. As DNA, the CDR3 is TGTGCCAGCTTCGGGTCCCTCCGGAAAGAGACCCAGTACTTC. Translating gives CASFGSLRKETQYF. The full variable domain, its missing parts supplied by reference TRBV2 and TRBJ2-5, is EPEVTQTPSHQVTQMGQEVILRCVPISNHLYFYWYRQILGQKVEFLVSFYNNEISEKSEIFDDQFSVERPDGSNFTLKIRSTKLEDSAMYFCASFGSLRKETQYFGPGTRLLVL.

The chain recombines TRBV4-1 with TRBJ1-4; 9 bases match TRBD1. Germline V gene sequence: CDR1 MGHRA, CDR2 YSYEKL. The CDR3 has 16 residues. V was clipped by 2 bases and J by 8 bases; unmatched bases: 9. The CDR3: CASSQTPGQGGEKLFF. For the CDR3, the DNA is TGCGCCAGCAGCCAAACTCCGGGACAGGGAGGGGAAAAACTGTTTTTT.

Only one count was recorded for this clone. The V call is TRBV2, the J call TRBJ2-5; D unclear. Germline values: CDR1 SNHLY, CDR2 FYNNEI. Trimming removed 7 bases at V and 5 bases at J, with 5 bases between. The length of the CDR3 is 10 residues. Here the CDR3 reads CASNSETQYF. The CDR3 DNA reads TGTGCCAGCAATTCGGAGACCCAGTACTTC.

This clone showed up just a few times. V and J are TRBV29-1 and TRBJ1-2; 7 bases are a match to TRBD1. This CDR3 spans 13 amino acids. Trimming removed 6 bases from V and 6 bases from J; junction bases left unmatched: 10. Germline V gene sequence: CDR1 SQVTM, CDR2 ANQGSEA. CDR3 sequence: CSVEGQPWDGYTF. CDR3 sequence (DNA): TGCAGCGTCGAGGGACAGCCCTGGGATGGCTACACCTTC.

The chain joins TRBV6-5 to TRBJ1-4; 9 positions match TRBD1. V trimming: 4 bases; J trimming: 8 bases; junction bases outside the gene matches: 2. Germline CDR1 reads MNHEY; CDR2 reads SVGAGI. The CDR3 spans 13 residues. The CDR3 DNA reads TGTGCCAGCAGTTTCGACAGGGGGGAAAAACTGTTTTTT. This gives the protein CASSFDRGEKLFF.

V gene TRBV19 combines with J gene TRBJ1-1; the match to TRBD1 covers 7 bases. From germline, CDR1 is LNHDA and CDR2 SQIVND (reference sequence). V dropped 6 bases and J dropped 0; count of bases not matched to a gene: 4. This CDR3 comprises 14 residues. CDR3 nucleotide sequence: TGTGCCAGTAGGGTACAGGGGCTGAACACTGAAGCTTTCTTT. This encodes CASRVQGLNTEAFF.

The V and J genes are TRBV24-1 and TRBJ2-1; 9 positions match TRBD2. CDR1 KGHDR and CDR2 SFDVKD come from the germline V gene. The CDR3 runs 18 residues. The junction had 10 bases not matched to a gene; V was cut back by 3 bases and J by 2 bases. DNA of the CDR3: TGTGCCACCAGTGATCCAAATAGCGGGAGTTGGCCCTACAATGAGCAGTTCTTC. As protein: CATSDPNSGSWPYNEQFF.

The chain's CDR3 is CASSVASGGAGFNEQFF. CDR3 DNA sequence: TGTGCCAGCAGCGTAGCTAGCGGGGGGGCCGGGTTCAATGAGCAGTTCTTC. The rearrangement links TRBV9 to TRBJ2-1; the match to TRBD2 covers 12 bases. The germline V gene encodes CDR1 SGDLS and CDR2 YYNGEE. The V and J ends lost 0 bases and 6 bases, in that order; junction bases with no gene match: 7. This CDR3 comprises 17 residues.

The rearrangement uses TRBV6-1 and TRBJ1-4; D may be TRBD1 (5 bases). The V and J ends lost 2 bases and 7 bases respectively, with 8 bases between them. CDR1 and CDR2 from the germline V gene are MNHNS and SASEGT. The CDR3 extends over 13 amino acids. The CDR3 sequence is CASSEQGSEKLFF. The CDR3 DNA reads TGTGCCAGCAGTGAACAGGGTTCTGAAAAACTGTTTTTT.

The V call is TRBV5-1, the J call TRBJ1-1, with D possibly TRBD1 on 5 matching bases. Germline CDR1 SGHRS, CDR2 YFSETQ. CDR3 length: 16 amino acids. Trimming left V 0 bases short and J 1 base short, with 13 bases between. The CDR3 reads CASSLGTFDSNTEAFF. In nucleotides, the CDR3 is TGCGCCAGCAGCTTGGGGACATTCGACTCGAACACTGAAGCTTTCTTT. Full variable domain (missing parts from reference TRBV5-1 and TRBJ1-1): KAGVTQTPRYLIKTRGQQVTLSCSPISGHRSVSWYQQTPGQGLQFLFEYFSETQRNKGNFPGRFSGRQFSNSRSEMNVSTLELGDSALYLCASSLGTFDSNTEAFFGQGTRLTVV.

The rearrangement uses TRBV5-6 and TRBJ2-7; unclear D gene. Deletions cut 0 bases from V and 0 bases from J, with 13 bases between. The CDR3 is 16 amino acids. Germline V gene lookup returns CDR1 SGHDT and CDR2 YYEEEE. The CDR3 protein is CASSLGARLSSYEQYF. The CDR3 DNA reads TGTGCCAGCAGCTTGGGAGCCCGCCTAAGCTCCTACGAGCAGTACTTC.

CDR3 in DNA: TGTGCCACCAGTGATTCAGGGGTCCCCGGGGAGCTGTTTTTT. Its translation: CATSDSGVPGELFF. The rearrangement uses TRBV24-1 and TRBJ2-2; D perhaps matches TRBD1 (6 bases). CDR3 length: 14 amino acids. Trimming cost V 2 bases and J 6 bases, with 9 bases left between them. Germline V gene lookup returns CDR1 KGHDR and CDR2 SFDVKD.

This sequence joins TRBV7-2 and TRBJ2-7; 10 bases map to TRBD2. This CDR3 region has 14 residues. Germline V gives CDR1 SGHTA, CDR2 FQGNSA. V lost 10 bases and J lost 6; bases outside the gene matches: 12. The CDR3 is CATSGSPAGGEQYF. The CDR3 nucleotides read TGTGCCACTAGCGGGAGTCCGGCGGGGGGCGAGCAGTACTTC.

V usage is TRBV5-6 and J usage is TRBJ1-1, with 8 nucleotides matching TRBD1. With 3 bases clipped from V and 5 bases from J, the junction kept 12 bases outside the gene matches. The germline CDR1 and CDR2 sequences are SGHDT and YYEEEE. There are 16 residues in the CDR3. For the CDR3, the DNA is TGTGCCAGCAGCTGGAGTACCGGGACAGGTGGGACTGAAGCTTTCTTT. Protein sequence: CASSWSTGTGGTEAFF.

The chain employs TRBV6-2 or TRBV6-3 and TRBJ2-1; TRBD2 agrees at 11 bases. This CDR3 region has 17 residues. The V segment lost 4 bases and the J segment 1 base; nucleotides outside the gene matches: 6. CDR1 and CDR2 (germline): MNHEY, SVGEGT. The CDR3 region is CASSSASGGWSYNEQFF. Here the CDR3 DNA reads TGTGCCAGCAGTTCGGCTAGCGGGGGGTGGTCCTACAATGAGCAGTTCTTC.

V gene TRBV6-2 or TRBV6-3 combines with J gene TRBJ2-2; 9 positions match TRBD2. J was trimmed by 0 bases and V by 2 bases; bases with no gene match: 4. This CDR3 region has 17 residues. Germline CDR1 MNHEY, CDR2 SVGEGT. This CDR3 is CASSYERGATNTGELFF. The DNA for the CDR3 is TGTGCCAGCAGTTACGAGCGGGGGGCTACGAACACCGGGGAGCTGTTTTTT.

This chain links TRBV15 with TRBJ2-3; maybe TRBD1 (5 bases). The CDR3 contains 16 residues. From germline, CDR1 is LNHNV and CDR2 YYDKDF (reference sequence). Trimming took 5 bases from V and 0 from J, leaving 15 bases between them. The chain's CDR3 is CATSGRQSSSTDTQYF. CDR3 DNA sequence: TGTGCCACCAGCGGAAGACAGAGCTCTAGCACAGATACGCAGTATTTT. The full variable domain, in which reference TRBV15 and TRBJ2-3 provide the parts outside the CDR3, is DAMVIQNPRYQVTQFGKPVTLSCSQTLNHNVMYWYQQKSSQAPKLLFHYYDKDFNNEADTPDNFQSRRPNTSFCFLDIRSPGLGDTAMYLCATSGRQSSSTDTQYFGPGTRLTVL.

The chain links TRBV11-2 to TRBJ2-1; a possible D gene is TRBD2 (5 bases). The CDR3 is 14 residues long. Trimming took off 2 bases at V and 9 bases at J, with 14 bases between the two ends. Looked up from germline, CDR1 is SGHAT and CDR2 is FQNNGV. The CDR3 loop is CASSLMLRVGEQFF. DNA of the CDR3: TGTGCCAGCAGCTTAATGTTGAGGGTGGGTGAGCAGTTCTTC.

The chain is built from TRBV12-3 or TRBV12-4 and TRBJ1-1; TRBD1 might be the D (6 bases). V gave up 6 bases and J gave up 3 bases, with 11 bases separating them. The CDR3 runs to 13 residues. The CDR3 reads CASRGGGDTEAFF. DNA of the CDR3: TGTGCCAGCAGAGGAGGGGGGGACACTGAAGCTTTCTTT.